The next 19 T cell receptor beta chains were all read from a single sample in a study of cytomegalovirus exposure and HLA in healthy donors. The table came from immunoSEQ multiplex PCR; TCRdb's copy has only in-frame clones and leaves some out. The repertoire holds 130,000 to 150,000 clones, with roughly 89% as singletons. Sequencing was done on a sample of PBMCs. Receptors originate from a woman aged 18-29 years in good health and CMV-seropositive.

This clone was observed once. The chain recombines TRBV19 with TRBJ2-1; 8 bases line up with TRBD1. Germline CDR1 reads LNHDA; CDR2 reads SQIVND (reference sequence). The V gene end was trimmed by 1 base and the J gene end by 14 bases; junction bases not matched to a gene: 4. The CDR3 has 12 residues. The CDR3 DNA sequence: TGTGCCAGTAGTATAGCTGGGACAGGCAAGTTCTTC. It specifies CASSIAGTGKFF. Together with reference TRBV19 and TRBJ2-1, the CDR3 gives the full variable domain: DGGITQSPKYLFRKEGQNVTLSCEQNLNHDAMYWYRQDPGQGLRLIYYSQIVNDFQKGDIAEGYSVSREKKESFPLTVTSAQKNPTAFYLCASSIAGTGKFFGPGTRLTVL.

The chain uses TRBV11-2 and TRBJ2-5; 7 bases agree with TRBD1. This CDR3 is 14 amino acids long. The germline CDR1 and CDR2 sequences are SGHAT and FQNNGV. V shed 5 bases and J 5 bases; nucleotides not matched to a gene: 8. CDR3 coding DNA: TGTGCCAGCAGCGGCATCCCGGGACAGGAGACCCAGTACTTC. Translating it yields CASSGIPGQETQYF.

The V call is TRBV5-1, the J call TRBJ1-1; possibly TRBD1 for D (5 bases). Germline V gene sequence: CDR1 SGHRS, CDR2 YFSETQ. Trimming cost V 4 bases and J 8 bases, with 12 bases left between them. The CDR3 contains 12 residues. The CDR3 reads CASSGGGEEAFF. The CDR3 coding sequence is TGCGCCAGCAGCGGTGGGGGGGAAGAAGCTTTCTTT.

This chain connects TRBV2 to TRBJ1-5; D is undetermined. Germline lookup yields CDR1 SNHLY and CDR2 FYNNEI. The CDR3 length is 14 residues. With 9 bases removed from V and 1 base from J, the gap between germline ends came to 13 bases. Here the CDR3 DNA reads TGTGCCAGTTCGCCGTTCCGGAGCAATCAGCCCCAGCATTTT. It yields the protein CASSPFRSNQPQHF.

The V call is TRBV15, the J call TRBJ2-7; the D is unclear. Trimming left V 0 bases short and J 1 base short, with 7 bases between. Germline V gene lookup returns CDR1 LNHNV and CDR2 YYDKDF (reference sequence). The CDR3 length is 14 residues. CDR3 loop: CATSRDRLSYEQYF. The CDR3 region has the DNA TGTGCCACCAGCAGAGATCGACTGTCCTACGAGCAGTACTTC. Looking up the rest from reference TRBV15 and TRBJ2-7 gives the full variable domain: DAMVIQNPRYQVTQFGKPVTLSCSQTLNHNVMYWYQQKSSQAPKLLFHYYDKDFNNEADTPDNFQSRRPNTSFCFLDIRSPGLGDTAMYLCATSRDRLSYEQYFGPGTRLTVT.

The chain recombines TRBV7-9 with TRBJ2-7; the match to TRBD1 covers 8 bases. Germline CDR1 and CDR2: SEHNR and FQNEAQ (reference sequence). CDR3 length equals 12 residues. With 5 bases clipped from V and 7 bases from J, the junction kept 4 bases outside the gene matches. In DNA form, the CDR3 reads TGTGCCAGCAGCCTGACAGGGGCAGAGCAGTACTTC. It is translated as CASSLTGAEQYF.

The J gene is TRBJ2-5, the V gene TRBV28; possibly TRBD2 for D (6 bases). Trimming left V 4 bases short and J 1 base short, with 22 bases between. Germline CDR1 MDHEN, CDR2 SYDVKM. The CDR3 is 18 residues long. CDR3 in DNA: TGTGCCAGCAGTTCTCTTCTAGGGACTCCTATTGCCCAAGAGACCCAGTACTTC. As protein: CASSSLLGTPIAQETQYF. The full variable domain, its missing parts supplied by reference TRBV28 and TRBJ2-5, is DVKVTQSSRYLVKRTGEKVFLECVQDMDHENMFWYRQDPGLGLRLIYFSYDVKMKEKGDIPEGYSVSREKKERFSLILESASTNQTSMYLCASSSLLGTPIAQETQYFGPGTRLLVL.

The gene calls are TRBV5-6 and TRBJ1-2; TRBD1 is a possible D gene (5 bases). There are 13 residues in the CDR3. Germline V CDR1 and CDR2: SGHDT, YYEEEE. The V gene lost 2 bases and the J gene lost 4 bases, with 9 bases spanning the gap. The CDR3 loop reads CASSFQGGYGYTF. Here the CDR3 DNA reads TGTGCCAGCAGCTTTCAGGGAGGCTATGGCTACACCTTC. Drawing the rest from reference TRBV5-6 and TRBJ1-2, the complete variable domain is DAGVTQSPTHLIKTRGQQVTLRCSPKSGHDTVSWYQQALGQGPQFIFQYYEEEERQRGNFPDRFSGHQFPNYSSELNVNALLLGDSALYLCASSFQGGYGYTFGSGTRLTVV.

The chain has TRBV11-3 and TRBJ1-2; maybe TRBD1 (6 bases). Trimming removed 1 base at V and 8 bases at J, with 17 bases between. Germline V gene lookup returns CDR1 SGHNT and CDR2 YENEEA. CDR3 length: 15 amino acids. CDR3 loop: CASSLGSQGVRGYTF. As DNA, the CDR3 is TGTGCCAGCAGCTTAGGATCACAGGGAGTTAGAGGCTACACCTTC.

This clone appeared once. The rearrangement links TRBV9 to TRBJ1-3; D is possibly TRBD1 (6 bases). Germline V gives CDR1 SGDLS, CDR2 YYNGEE. The CDR3 consists of 16 residues. The ends were cut back, 4 bases at V and 2 bases at J, with 16 bases in the middle. CDR3: CASSPTPKGAGNTIYF. In DNA, the CDR3 is TGTGCCAGCAGCCCGACCCCGAAGGGGGCTGGAAACACCATATATTTT.

The genes are TRBV29-1 and TRBJ1-2, with D perhaps matching TRBD1 (6 bases). The CDR3 has 14 residues. Germline V gives CDR1 SQVTM, CDR2 ANQGSEA. V was cut by 5 bases and J by 4 bases, with 17 bases left in between. The DNA for the CDR3 is TGCAGCGTTAGGGGAGCAGGGGCGGGCTATGGCTACACCTTC. The encoded protein is CSVRGAGAGYGYTF. Using reference TRBV29-1 and TRBJ1-2 for the parts outside the CDR3, the full variable domain is SAVISQKPSRDICQRGTSLTIQCQVDSQVTMMFWYRQQPGQSLTLIATANQGSEATYESGFVIDKFPISRPNLTFSTLTVSNMSPEDSSIYLCSVRGAGAGYGYTFGSGTRLTVV.

The V gene is TRBV10-2, the J gene TRBJ1-2; no clear D gene. The CDR3 is 16 residues long. The V end lost 0 bases, the J end lost 0 bases, and 11 bases lay between the germline ends. Germline lookup yields CDR1 WSHSY and CDR2 SAAADI. The CDR3 loop is CASSESSSGTNYGYTF. CDR3 in DNA: TGCGCCAGCAGTGAGTCGTCTTCCGGGACTAACTATGGCTACACCTTC.

In this sample, this clone turned up a few times. J is TRBJ1-1 and V is TRBV28; TRBD1 matches at 9 bases. CDR1 is MDHEN and CDR2 is SYDVKM in the germline V gene. The CDR3 spans 15 residues. Trimming removed 3 bases from V and 4 bases from J; junction bases left unmatched: 6. CDR3 residues: CASSFGRTGATEAFF. DNA of the CDR3: TGTGCCAGCAGTTTCGGGCGGACAGGGGCCACTGAAGCTTTCTTT.

V and J are TRBV19 and TRBJ1-2; TRBD1 matches at 8 bases. The CDR3 consists of 13 residues. Germline CDR1 reads LNHDA; CDR2 reads SQIVND (reference sequence). V was pared by 8 bases and J by 5 bases, with 7 bases of the junction left unmatched. CDR3 region: CASAPDRVYGYTF. CDR3 DNA sequence: TGTGCCAGTGCCCCGGACAGGGTTTATGGCTACACCTTC.

This chain joins TRBV27 and TRBJ1-2, with TRBD1 matching 8 bases. Trimming at V came to 3 bases and at J to 4 bases, leaving 4 bases not matched to a gene. The CDR3 runs to 14 residues. Germline V gives CDR1 MNHEY, CDR2 SMNVEV (reference sequence). The CDR3 is CASSFRGLSYGYTF. For the CDR3, the DNA is TGTGCCAGCAGTTTCAGGGGGCTCTCCTATGGCTACACCTTC.

The chain uses TRBV25-1 and TRBJ1-5, with 9 bases identical to TRBD1. Germline assignment: CDR1 MGHDK and CDR2 SYGVNS. CDR3 size: 16 residues. V lost 6 bases, J lost 4 bases, and 10 bases stayed unmatched. The CDR3 DNA sequence: TGTGCCAGCAGCGAGGGGGGGACAGGGAGGAATCAGCCCCAGCATTTT. Encoded protein: CASSEGGTGRNQPQHF.

The V call is TRBV10-1, the J call TRBJ2-1; perhaps TRBD1 as D (5 bases). This CDR3 has 15 residues. From germline, CDR1 is WNHNN and CDR2 SYGVQD (reference sequence). Trimming removed 8 bases at V and 2 bases at J, with 16 bases between. CDR3 region: CASSVTGFPYNEQFF. CDR3 DNA sequence: TGCGCCAGCTCCGTAACAGGTTTCCCCTACAATGAGCAGTTCTTC.

This chain uses TRBV6-6 with TRBJ2-5; 9 nucleotides align to TRBD2. Unmatched junction bases numbered 5, after V lost 6 bases and J lost 3 bases. The CDR3 extends over 14 amino acids. Per germline, CDR1 MNHNY and CDR2 SVGAGI (reference sequence). CDR3 bases: TGTGCCAGCAGCTTTAGCGGGGGAGAAGAGACCCAGTACTTC. It is translated as CASSFSGGEETQYF.

The chain links TRBV28 to TRBJ2-5; 7 positions agree with TRBD2. The CDR3 extends over 14 amino acids. V lost 6 bases, J lost 4 bases, and 8 bases stayed unmatched. Germline loops: CDR1 MDHEN, CDR2 SYDVKM. The CDR3 loop reads CASSTTGEGETQYF. CDR3 coding DNA: TGTGCCAGCAGCACTACGGGGGAGGGAGAGACCCAGTACTTC.